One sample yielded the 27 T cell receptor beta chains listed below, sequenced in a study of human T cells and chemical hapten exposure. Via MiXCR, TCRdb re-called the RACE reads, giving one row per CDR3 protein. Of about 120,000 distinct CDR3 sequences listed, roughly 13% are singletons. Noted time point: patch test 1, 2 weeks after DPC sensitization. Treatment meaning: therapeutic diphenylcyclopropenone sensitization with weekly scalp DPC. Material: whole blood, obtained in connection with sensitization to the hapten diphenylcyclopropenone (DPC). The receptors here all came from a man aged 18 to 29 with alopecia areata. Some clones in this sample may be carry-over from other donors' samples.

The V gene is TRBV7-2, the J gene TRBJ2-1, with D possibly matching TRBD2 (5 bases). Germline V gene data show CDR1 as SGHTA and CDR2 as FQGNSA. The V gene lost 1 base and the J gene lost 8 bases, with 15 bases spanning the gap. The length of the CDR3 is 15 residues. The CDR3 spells CASSLVTGSDDEQFF. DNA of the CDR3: TGTGCCAGCAGCTTAGTAACGGGATCGGACGATGAGCAGTTCTTC.

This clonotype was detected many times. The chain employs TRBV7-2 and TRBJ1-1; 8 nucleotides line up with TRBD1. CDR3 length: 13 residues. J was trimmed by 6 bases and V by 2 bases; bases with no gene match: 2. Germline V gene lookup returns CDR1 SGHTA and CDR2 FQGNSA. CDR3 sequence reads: CASSLQGAPEAFF. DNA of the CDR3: TGTGCCAGCAGCTTACAGGGGGCGCCTGAAGCTTTCTTT.

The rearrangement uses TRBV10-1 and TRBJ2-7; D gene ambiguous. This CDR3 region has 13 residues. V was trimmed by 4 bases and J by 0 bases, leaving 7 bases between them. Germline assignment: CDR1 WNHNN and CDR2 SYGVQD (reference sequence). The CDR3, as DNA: TGCGCCAGCAGTGGAGGATTCTCCTACGAGCAGTACTTC. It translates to CASSGGFSYEQYF.

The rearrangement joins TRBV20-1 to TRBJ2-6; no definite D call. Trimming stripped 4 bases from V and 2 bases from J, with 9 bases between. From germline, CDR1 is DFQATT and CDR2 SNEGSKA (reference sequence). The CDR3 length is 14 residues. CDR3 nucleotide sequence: TGCAGTGCTACCGCGCGAACTGGGGCCAACGTCCTGACTTTC. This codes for CSATARTGANVLTF.

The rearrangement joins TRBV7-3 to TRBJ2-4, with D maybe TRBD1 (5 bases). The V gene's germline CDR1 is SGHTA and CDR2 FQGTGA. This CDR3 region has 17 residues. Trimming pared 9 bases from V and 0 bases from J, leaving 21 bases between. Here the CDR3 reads CASPSPDSQIAKNIQYF. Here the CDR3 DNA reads TGTGCCAGTCCTTCCCCTGACAGCCAAATAGCCAAAAACATTCAGTACTTC.

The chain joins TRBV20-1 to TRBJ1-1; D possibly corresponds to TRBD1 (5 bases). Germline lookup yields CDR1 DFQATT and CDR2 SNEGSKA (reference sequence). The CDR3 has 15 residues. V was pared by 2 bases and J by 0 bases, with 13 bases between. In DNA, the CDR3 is TGCAGTGCTAGATTGGGGGGGAGAATGAACACTGAAGCTTTCTTT. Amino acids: CSARLGGRMNTEAFF.

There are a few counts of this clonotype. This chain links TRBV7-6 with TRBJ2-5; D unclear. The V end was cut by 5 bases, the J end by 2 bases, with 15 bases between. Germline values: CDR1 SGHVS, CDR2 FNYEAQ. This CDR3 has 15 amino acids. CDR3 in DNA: TGTGCCAGCAGCCCCCTTGCAAGAGCACAAGAGACCCAGTACTTC. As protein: CASSPLARAQETQYF. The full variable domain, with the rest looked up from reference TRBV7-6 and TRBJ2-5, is GAGVSQSPRYKVTKRGQDVALRCDPISGHVSLYWYRQALGQGPEFLTYFNYEAQQDKSGLPNDRFSAERPEGSISTLTIQRTEQRDSAMYRCASSPLARAQETQYFGPGTRLLVL.

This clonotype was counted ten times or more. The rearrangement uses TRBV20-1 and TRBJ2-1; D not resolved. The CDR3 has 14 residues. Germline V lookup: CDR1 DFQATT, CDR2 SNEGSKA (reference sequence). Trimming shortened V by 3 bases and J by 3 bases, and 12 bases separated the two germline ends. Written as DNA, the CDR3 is TGCAGTGCTAGGTCGGGTCGGTACTACAATGAGCAGTTCTTC. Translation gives CSARSGRYYNEQFF.

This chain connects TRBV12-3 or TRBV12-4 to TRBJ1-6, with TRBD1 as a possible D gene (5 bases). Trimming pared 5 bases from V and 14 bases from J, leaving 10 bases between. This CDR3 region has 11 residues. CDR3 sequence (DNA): TGTGCCAGCAGTCACGACAGAACCCTCCACTTT. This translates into CASSHDRTLHF.

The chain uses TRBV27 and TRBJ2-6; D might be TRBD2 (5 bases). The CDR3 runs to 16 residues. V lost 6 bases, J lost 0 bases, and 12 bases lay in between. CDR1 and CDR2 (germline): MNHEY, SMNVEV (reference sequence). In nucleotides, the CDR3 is TGTGCCAGCAGCTTGGGGAGCGGCTCTGGGGCCAACGTCCTGACTTTC. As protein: CASSLGSGSGANVLTF. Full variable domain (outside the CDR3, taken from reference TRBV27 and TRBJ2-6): EAQVTQNPRYLITVTGKKLTVTCSQNMNHEYMSWYRQDPGLGLRQIYYSMNVEVTDKGDVPEGYKVSRKEKRNFPLILESPSPNQTSLYFCASSLGSGSGANVLTFGAGSRLTVL.

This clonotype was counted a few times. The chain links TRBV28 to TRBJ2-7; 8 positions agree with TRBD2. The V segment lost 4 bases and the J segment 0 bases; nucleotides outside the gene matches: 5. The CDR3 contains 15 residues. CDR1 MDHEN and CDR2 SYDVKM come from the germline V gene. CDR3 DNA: TGTGCCAGCAGTTCCCCGACTAGCGCCTCCTACGAGCAGTACTTC. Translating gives CASSSPTSASYEQYF.

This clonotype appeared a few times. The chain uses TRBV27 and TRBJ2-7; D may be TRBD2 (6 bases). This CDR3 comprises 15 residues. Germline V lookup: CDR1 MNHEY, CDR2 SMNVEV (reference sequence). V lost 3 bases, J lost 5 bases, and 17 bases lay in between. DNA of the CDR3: TGTGCCAGCAGTTTTGGAGGGGCCCCGAGCCACGAGCAGTACGTC. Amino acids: CASSFGGAPSHEQYV.

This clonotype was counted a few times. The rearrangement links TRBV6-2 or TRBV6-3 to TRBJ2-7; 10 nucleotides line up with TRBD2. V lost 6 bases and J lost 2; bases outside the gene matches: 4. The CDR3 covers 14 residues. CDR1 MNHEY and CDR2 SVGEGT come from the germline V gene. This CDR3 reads CASSSGTSAYEQYF. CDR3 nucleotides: TGTGCCAGCAGCTCCGGGACTAGCGCCTACGAGCAGTACTTC.

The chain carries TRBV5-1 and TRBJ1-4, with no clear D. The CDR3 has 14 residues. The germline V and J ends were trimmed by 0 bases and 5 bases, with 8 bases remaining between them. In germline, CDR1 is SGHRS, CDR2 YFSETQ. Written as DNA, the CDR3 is TGCGCCAGCAGCTTGGAACAGTCAAATGAAAAACTGTTTTTT. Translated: CASSLEQSNEKLFF. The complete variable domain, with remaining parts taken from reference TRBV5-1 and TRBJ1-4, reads KAGVTQTPRYLIKTRGQQVTLSCSPISGHRSVSWYQQTPGQGLQFLFEYFSETQRNKGNFPGRFSGRQFSNSRSEMNVSTLELGDSALYLCASSLEQSNEKLFFGSGTQLSVL.

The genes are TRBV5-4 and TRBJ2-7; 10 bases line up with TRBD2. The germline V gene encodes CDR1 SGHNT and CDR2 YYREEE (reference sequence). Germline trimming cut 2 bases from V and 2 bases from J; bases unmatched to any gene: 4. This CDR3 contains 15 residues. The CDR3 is CASSLGTSATYEQYF. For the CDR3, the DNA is TGTGCCAGCAGCTTAGGGACTAGCGCTACCTACGAGCAGTACTTC. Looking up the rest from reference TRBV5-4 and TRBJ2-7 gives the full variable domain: ETGVTQSPTHLIKTRGQQVTLRCSSQSGHNTVSWYQQALGQGPQFIFQYYREEENGRGNFPPRFSGLQFPNYSSELNVNALELDDSALYLCASSLGTSATYEQYFGPGTRLTVT.

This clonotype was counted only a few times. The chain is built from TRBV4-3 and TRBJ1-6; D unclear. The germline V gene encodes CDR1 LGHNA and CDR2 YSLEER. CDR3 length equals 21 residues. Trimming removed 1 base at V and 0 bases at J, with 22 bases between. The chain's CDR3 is CASSQVLSYRQDSSYNSPLHF. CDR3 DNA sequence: TGCGCCAGCAGCCAAGTTCTTTCTTATCGGCAAGATAGCTCCTATAATTCACCCCTCCACTTT.

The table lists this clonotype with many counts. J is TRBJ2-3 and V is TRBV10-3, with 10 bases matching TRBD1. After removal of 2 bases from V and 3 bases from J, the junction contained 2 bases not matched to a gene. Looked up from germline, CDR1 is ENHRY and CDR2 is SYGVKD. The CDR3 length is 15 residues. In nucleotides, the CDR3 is TGTGCCATCAGTGAGGAGGGACAGGGGACAGATACGCAGTATTTT. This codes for CAISEEGQGTDTQYF.

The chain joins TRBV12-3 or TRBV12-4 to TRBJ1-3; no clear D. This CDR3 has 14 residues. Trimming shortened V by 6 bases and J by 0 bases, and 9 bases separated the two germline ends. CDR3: CASRPIISGNTIYF. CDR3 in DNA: TGTGCCAGCAGACCCATAATCTCTGGAAACACCATATATTTT.

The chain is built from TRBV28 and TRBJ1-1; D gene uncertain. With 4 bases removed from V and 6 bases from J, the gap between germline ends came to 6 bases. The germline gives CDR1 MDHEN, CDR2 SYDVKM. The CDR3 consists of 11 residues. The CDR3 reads CASSYRAEAFF. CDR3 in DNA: TGTGCCAGCAGTTATCGTGCTGAAGCTTTCTTT.

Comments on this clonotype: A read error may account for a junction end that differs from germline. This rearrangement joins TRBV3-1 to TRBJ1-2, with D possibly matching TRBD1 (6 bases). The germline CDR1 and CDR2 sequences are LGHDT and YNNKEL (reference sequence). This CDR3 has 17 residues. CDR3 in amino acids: CVSSQDGPTGFNYGYTF. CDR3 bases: TGTGTCAGCAGCCAAGATGGCCCAACAGGGTTTAACTATGGCTACACCTTC.

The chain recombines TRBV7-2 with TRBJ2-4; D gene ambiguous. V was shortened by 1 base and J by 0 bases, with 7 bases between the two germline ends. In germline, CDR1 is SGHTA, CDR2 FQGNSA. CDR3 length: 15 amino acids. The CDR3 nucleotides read TGTGCCAGCAGCTTAGGGCGGTTAGCCAAAAACATTCAGTACTTC. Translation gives CASSLGRLAKNIQYF.

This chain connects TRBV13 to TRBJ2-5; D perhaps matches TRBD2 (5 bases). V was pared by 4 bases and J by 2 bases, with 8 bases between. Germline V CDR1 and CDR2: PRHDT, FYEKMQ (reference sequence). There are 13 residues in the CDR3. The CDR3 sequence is CASSSGVQETQYF. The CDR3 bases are TGTGCCAGCAGCTCCGGGGTACAAGAGACCCAGTACTTC. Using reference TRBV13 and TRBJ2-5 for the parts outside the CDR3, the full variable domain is AAGVIQSPRHLIKEKRETATLKCYPIPRHDTVYWYQQGPGQDPQFLISFYEKMQSDKGSIPDRFSAQQFSDYHSELNMSSLELGDSALYFCASSSGVQETQYFGPGTRLLVL.

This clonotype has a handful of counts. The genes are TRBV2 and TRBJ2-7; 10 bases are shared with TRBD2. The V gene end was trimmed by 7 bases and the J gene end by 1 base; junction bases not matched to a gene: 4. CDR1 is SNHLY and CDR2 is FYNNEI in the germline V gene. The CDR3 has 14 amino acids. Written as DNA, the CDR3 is TGTGCCAGCAAAACTAGCGGGATATCCTACGAGCAGTACTTC. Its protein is CASKTSGISYEQYF.

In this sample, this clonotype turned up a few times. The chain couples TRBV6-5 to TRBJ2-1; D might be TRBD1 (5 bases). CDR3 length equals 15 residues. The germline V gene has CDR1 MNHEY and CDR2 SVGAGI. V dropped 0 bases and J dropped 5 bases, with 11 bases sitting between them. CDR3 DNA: TGTGCCAGCAGTTACTCTATGGTAGGGGACAATGAGCAGTTCTTC. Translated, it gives CASSYSMVGDNEQFF.

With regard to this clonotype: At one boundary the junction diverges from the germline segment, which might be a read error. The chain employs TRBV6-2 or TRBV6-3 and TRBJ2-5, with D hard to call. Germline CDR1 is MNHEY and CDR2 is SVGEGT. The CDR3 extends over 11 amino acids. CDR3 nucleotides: TGTGCCAGCAGCCCCTCGGAGAACCAGTACTTC. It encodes CASSPSENQYF.

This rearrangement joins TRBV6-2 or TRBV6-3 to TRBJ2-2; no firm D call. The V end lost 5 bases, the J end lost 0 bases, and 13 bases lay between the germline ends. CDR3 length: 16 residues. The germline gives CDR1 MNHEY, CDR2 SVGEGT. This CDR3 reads CASSPGRAANTGELFF. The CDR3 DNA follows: TGTGCCAGCAGTCCCGGACGGGCCGCGAACACCGGGGAGCTGTTTTTT.

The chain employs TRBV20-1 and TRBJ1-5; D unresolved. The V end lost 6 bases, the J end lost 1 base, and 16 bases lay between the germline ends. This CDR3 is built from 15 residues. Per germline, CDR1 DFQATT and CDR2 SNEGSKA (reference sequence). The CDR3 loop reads CSALGRKKSNQPQHF. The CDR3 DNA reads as TGCAGTGCCCTCGGGCGGAAAAAAAGCAATCAGCCCCAGCATTTT.